Listed below are T cell receptor beta chains from one sample, sequenced in a study of graft-versus-host responses after intestinal transplantation. Sequencing used immunoSEQ multiplex PCR; TCRdb keeps in-frame clones, though not all of them. The data show more than 90,000 clones, with more than 85% seen just once and more than 0.95% held by the top ten. No cognate antigen is known for these TCRs. Material: unstimulated CD8+ T cells sorted from spleen or lymph node cells, obtained before transplant. These receptors all come from a human donor who was the organ donor for an intestinal transplant. The CDR3 runs from the conserved cysteine through the conserved F or W.

TRBV7-9	TRBJ1-1	CASSLAGTEAFF
TRBV29-1	TRBJ2-7	CSVELGYEQYF
TRBV27	TRBJ2-5	CASSLTGVGETQYF
TRBV19	TRBJ2-3	CASSSSGIGTDTQYF
TRBV9	TRBJ2-7	CASSVTGGSIYEQYF
TRBV11-2	TRBJ2-1	CASSFSRDEQFF
TRBV6-1	TRBJ2-3	CASRYSLGDTQYF
TRBV19	TRBJ1-4	CASSRRDPRAEKLFF
TRBV5-6	TRBJ2-1	CASSLGAGGINEQFF
TRBV5-4	TRBJ2-7	CASSSPEFYEQYF
TRBV10-3	TRBJ1-1	CAIPNRATYEAFF
TRBV7-9	TRBJ2-5	CASSQSSSGKYQETQYF
TRBV9	TRBJ2-2	CASSVARFDSGNTGELFF
TRBV11-2	TRBJ2-2	CASSLGPLKSGELFF
TRBV25-1	TRBJ1-2	CAGRGSPGTYGYTF
TRBV6-6	TRBJ2-5	CASSYPRGERETQYF
TRBV19	TRBJ2-2	CAGGLAPGELFF
TRBV30	TRBJ2-7	CAWSDGYSYEQYF
TRBV7-2	TRBJ2-4	CASSPRTVFSKNIQYF
TRBV7-2	TRBJ2-3	CASSSASGRASTDTQYF
TRBV30	TRBJ1-2	CAWKKTAYGYTF
TRBV6-1	TRBJ2-5	CASSEFSGRWEQYF
TRBV19	TRBJ1-2	CASSTGGGGYTF
TRBV27	TRBJ1-2	CASSLQGNYGYTF
TRBV27	TRBJ2-1	CASSYLAGGPYNEQFF
TRBV28	TRBJ2-5	CASSLPSPVQETQYF
TRBV28	TRBJ2-1	CASNKDSYLGQFF